This record covers a single TCR beta chain. This sample was included in a study of blood T cell repertoires in COVID-19. This table comes from immunoSEQ multiplex PCR, and its TCRdb copy is limited to in-frame clones, with some not included. The sample has 470,000 or so clones; 70% to 90% are singletons. In germline, CDR1 is LGHDT, CDR2 YNNKEL (reference sequence). The ends were cut back, 4 bases at V and 8 bases at J, with 11 bases in the middle. This CDR3 has 12 residues. The clonotype originates from a woman under 30 with acute COVID-19. V usage is TRBV3-1 (or the pseudogene TRBV3-2) and J usage is TRBJ1-2, with D possibly being TRBD1 (6 bases). Material: PBMCs or T cells enriched from blood (not recorded which). CDR3 region: CASSLGAGGYTF. The CDR3 nucleotides are TGTGCCAGCAGCCTGGGGGCTGGCGGCTACACCTTC.